This TCR beta chain appears in the sequencing data of a study of Graves' ophthalmopathy and Graves' hyperthyroidism. Background on the study: Peripheral blood was collected at initial diagnosis, before any treatment.

PBMCs were density-gradient isolated from roughly 9.5 ml fresh blood. CDR1 and CDR2 from the germline V gene are DFQATT and SNEGSKA (reference sequence). There are 14 residues in the CDR3. The authors amplified TCR beta CDR3 regions, and they did so from RNA transcripts for repertoire sequencing. Amplification began with first-round RT-PCR using HTBI primers, then second-round multiplex PCR was performed. In TCRdb, the multiplex PCR reads were re-called with MiXCR into one record per CDR3 protein. The sample yields around 470,000 distinct CDR3 sequences, approximately 15% seen once. Sequencing was done on a sample of blood. V gene TRBV20-1 combines with J gene TRBJ2-3, with D perhaps TRBD1 (6 bases). This receptor was identified in a woman under 40 with Graves' ophthalmopathy. CDR3: CSAPQGWGTDTQYF. The CDR3 bases are TGCAGCGCACCTCAGGGGTGGGGCACAGATACGCAGTATTTT.